One and the same sample provided the 17 T cell receptor beta chains below, sequenced in a study of T cells in Graves' hyperthyroidism and ophthalmopathy. TCR beta CDR3 sequences were amplified from RNA transcripts. With the HTBI primer set, the TCR CDR3 went through a first round of RT-PCR. TCRdb redid the calling of the multiplex PCR reads with MiXCR, one entry per CDR3 protein. The data show under 800,000 distinct CDR3 sequences, 14% seen once. Sequencing used blood. These receptors came from a woman between 18 and 30 years old with Graves' hyperthyroidism.

The V and J genes are TRBV2 and TRBJ2-3; 15 bases are shared with TRBD2. Germline values: CDR1 SNHLY, CDR2 FYNNEI. CDR3 length: 15 residues. The V and J ends lost 6 bases and 11 bases, in that order; junction bases with no gene match: 9. DNA for the CDR3: TGTGCCAGCAGATCCGGGACTAGCGGGAGGAGGGGGCAGTATTTT. Translated: CASRSGTSGRRGQYF.

This clonotype was counted many times. This chain links TRBV11-2 with TRBJ2-7; 14 bases are shared with TRBD2. CDR1 SGHAT and CDR2 FQNNGV come from the germline V gene. The J segment lost 9 bases and the V segment lost 6 bases, leaving 7 bases of the junction unmatched. The CDR3 extends over 14 amino acids. The CDR3 here is CASSGLAGGGRQYF. The CDR3 coding sequence is TGTGCCAGCAGTGGACTAGCGGGAGGTGGTCGGCAGTACTTC.

This clonotype occurred many times. The genes are TRBV28 and TRBJ1-2; 9 bases are a match to TRBD1. The CDR3 extends over 16 amino acids. Per germline, CDR1 MDHEN and CDR2 SYDVKM. Germline trimming cut 5 bases from V and 13 bases from J; bases unmatched to any gene: 20. The CDR3 DNA reads as TGTGCCAGCAGTGCCACATCCTCCGGGACAGGGATAACATTCACCTTC. It translates to CASSATSSGTGITFTF.

This clonotype was found many times. The J gene is TRBJ2-7, the V gene TRBV7-9; D might be TRBD2 (6 bases). The V end was cut by 4 bases, the J end by 7 bases, with 20 bases between. The CDR3 is made up of 15 amino acids. The germline V gene encodes CDR1 SEHNR and CDR2 FQNEAQ (reference sequence). CDR3 bases: TGTGCCAGCAGCTCTTCCTTAGCGGAGCTTACAGAGCAGTACTTC. This gives the protein CASSSSLAELTEQYF. Full variable domain (missing parts from reference TRBV7-9 and TRBJ2-7): DTGVSQNPRHKITKRGQNVTFRCDPISEHNRLYWYRQTLGQGPEFLTYFQNEAQLEKSRLLSDRFSAERPKGSFSTLEIQRTEQGDSAMYLCASSSSLAELTEQYFGPGTRLTVT.

Details on this clonotype: A much larger clone sits a single nucleotide away, making a read error possible. This rearrangement joins TRBV28 to TRBJ2-5; no firm D call. The J call is uncertain, as TRBJ2-1 better fits the DNA end. There are 12 residues in the CDR3. From germline, CDR1 is MDHEN and CDR2 SYDVKM. This CDR3 is CASSLWSETQFF. The CDR3, as DNA: TGTGCCAGCAGTTTATGGAGTGAGACCCAGTTCTTC.

This clonotype has at least ten counts. This rearrangement joins TRBV5-6 to TRBJ2-3; 13 bases are shared with TRBD2. Trimming cost V 4 bases and J 2 bases; bases outside gene matches: 4. This CDR3 comprises 16 residues. CDR1 and CDR2 (germline): SGHDT, YYEEEE. The CDR3 region has the DNA TGTGCCAGCAGCGCGGGACTAGCGGGATTCACAGATACGCAGTATTTT. Protein: CASSAGLAGFTDTQYF.

This chain connects TRBV6-5 to TRBJ2-1; TRBD2 aligns across 7 bases. Trimming took 0 bases from V and 0 from J; bases not matched to a gene: 5. Germline loops: CDR1 MNHEY, CDR2 SVGAGI. This CDR3 has 17 amino acids. DNA of the CDR3: TGTGCCAGCAGTTACTCAGTCGGGAGGAGCTCCTACAATGAGCAGTTCTTC. Translation: CASSYSVGRSSYNEQFF.

This chain connects TRBV30 to TRBJ2-6; D is tentatively TRBD1 or TRBD2 (5 bases each). Germline V gives CDR1 GTSNPN, CDR2 SVGIG (reference sequence). V lost 1 base to trimming and J lost 2 bases, with 6 bases between them. There are 14 residues in the CDR3. The CDR3 DNA reads TGTGCCTGGAGTGGAGGGGCTGGGGCCAACGTCCTGACTTTC. Protein sequence: CAWSGGAGANVLTF. The complete variable domain, with remaining parts taken from reference TRBV30 and TRBJ2-6, reads SQTIHQWPATLVQPVGSPLSLECTVEGTSNPNLYWYRQAAGRGLQLLFYSVGIGQISSEVPQNLSASRPQDRQFILSSKKLLLSDSGFYLCAWSGGAGANVLTFGAGSRLTVL.

V usage is TRBV4-1 and J usage is TRBJ2-7; D is uncertain. V lost 2 bases to trimming and J lost 6 bases, with 11 bases between them. Germline V gene lookup returns CDR1 MGHRA and CDR2 YSYEKL. This CDR3 contains 13 residues. The CDR3 here is CASSQLSRAEQYF. Here the CDR3 DNA reads TGCGCCAGCAGCCAACTTAGCCGGGCCGAGCAGTACTTC.

This clonotype has a count of ten or more. V gene TRBV27 combines with J gene TRBJ2-5, with TRBD2 matching 10 bases. Germline V gene data show CDR1 as MNHEY and CDR2 as SMNVEV (reference sequence). Trimming cost V 8 bases and J 5 bases; bases outside gene matches: 11. The CDR3 sequence is 15 residues long. CDR3 sequence reads: CASARLAGASETQYF. The CDR3 coding sequence is TGTGCCAGCGCGCGTCTAGCGGGAGCTAGTGAGACCCAGTACTTC.

The table lists this clonotype with many counts. This chain uses TRBV7-9 with TRBJ1-1; the match to TRBD1 covers 7 bases. The germline V gene encodes CDR1 SEHNR and CDR2 FQNEAQ (reference sequence). This CDR3 has 12 amino acids. CDR3 bases: TGTATGACGACAGGGCCGTCCACTGAAGCTTTCTTT. Its translation: CMTTGPSTEAFF.

The chain uses TRBV27 and TRBJ2-1; 7 bases are a match to TRBD1. CDR3 size: 16 residues. Germline loops: CDR1 MNHEY, CDR2 SMNVEV (reference sequence). V lost 5 bases, J lost 4 bases, and 11 bases stayed unmatched. The CDR3 loop reads CASSPSGTATYNEQFF. The CDR3 DNA reads as TGTGCCAGCAGTCCGTCCGGGACAGCCACTTACAATGAGCAGTTCTTC.

This clonotype was found many times. This chain connects TRBV25-1 to TRBJ1-2; D is undetermined. Germline CDR1 MGHDK, CDR2 SYGVNS. The CDR3 is 15 amino acids. V was pared by 1 base and J by 3 bases, with 12 bases between. CDR3 coding DNA: TGTGCCAGCAGTGAATGGGGAGGTCCTTACTATGGCTACACCTTC. As protein: CASSEWGGPYYGYTF.

The J gene is TRBJ2-1, the V gene TRBV7-2; 9 bases map to TRBD2. Unmatched junction bases numbered 3, after V lost 5 bases and J lost 4 bases. The germline V gene encodes CDR1 SGHTA and CDR2 FQGNSA. The CDR3 has 14 residues. The CDR3 sequence is CASSKREVYNEQFF. Here the CDR3 DNA reads TGTGCCAGCAGCAAGCGGGAGGTTTACAATGAGCAGTTCTTC.

This clonotype was counted many times. This chain uses TRBV20-1 with TRBJ2-7; unclear D gene. This CDR3 comprises 14 residues. In germline, CDR1 is DFQATT, CDR2 SNEGSKA (reference sequence). V lost 1 base and J 3 bases, leaving 13 bases between the germline ends. The CDR3 DNA sequence: TGCAGTGCTAGAGGGAGAGGTGGCAGCTACGAGCAGTACTTC. This translates into CSARGRGGSYEQYF.

This clonotype was seen many times. This chain uses TRBV27 with TRBJ2-7; 11 bases are shared with TRBD2. The germline CDR1 and CDR2 sequences are MNHEY and SMNVEV (reference sequence). This CDR3 contains 19 residues. The ends lost 4 bases at V and 0 bases at J; junction bases unmatched: 14. Here the CDR3 DNA reads TGTGCCAGCAGTTCGGCCGGGACTAGCGGCCCATACATCTCCTACGAGCAGTACTTC. Amino acids: CASSSAGTSGPYISYEQYF.

Comments on this clonotype: With a much larger clone just one base away, this may be a read error. This rearrangement joins TRBV24-1 to TRBJ2-7; a weak D match, TRBD1 (6 bases). V lost 4 bases and J 7 bases, leaving 16 bases between the germline ends. The CDR3 covers 14 residues. CDR1 and CDR2 (germline): KGHDR, SFDVKD. The CDR3 nucleotides read TGTGCCACCAGTGAAACTCAGGGGTTCTATGAGCAGTACTTC. Translated: CATSETQGFYEQYF.